These T cell receptor beta chains were read from a single sample in a study of T cells in Graves' hyperthyroidism and ophthalmopathy. MiXCR, run by TCRdb on the multiplex PCR reads, gives a single entry per CDR3 protein. This table has 750,000 to 900,000 distinct CDR3 sequences, around 38% appearing once. The sequenced sample consisted of blood. The receptors derive from a man aged 18 to 29 with Graves' hyperthyroidism. The CDR3 runs from the conserved cysteine through the conserved F or W. D genes are given only for firm matches. Clone size appears in some rows only: once, few, many, or a class for an expanded clone.

CDR3 DNA: TGCAGTGCTCGGATCCCGGGAGGGACTGAAGCTTTCTTT
CDR3 protein: CSARIPGGTEAFF
D gene: -
J gene: TRBJ1-1
clone size: many
V gene: TRBV20-1

CDR3 DNA: TGTGCCATCAGTGAGTCGTATCACGGAGGGAACACTGAAGCTTTCTTT
CDR3 protein: CAISESYHGGNTEAFF
D gene: -
J gene: TRBJ1-1
clone size: many
V gene: TRBV10-3

CDR3 DNA: TGTGCCAGCAGCTTAGAGGGGGGGGCCCCCTCCTACGAGCAGTACTTC
CDR3 protein: CASSLEGGAPSYEQYF
D gene: -
J gene: TRBJ2-7
clone size: -
V gene: TRBV7-2

CDR3 DNA: TGTGCCAGCAGCAACCGGGCGGCCGGGGAGCTGTTTTTT
CDR3 protein: CASSNRAAGELFF
D gene: -
J gene: TRBJ2-2
clone size: -
V gene: TRBV7-3

CDR3 DNA: TGTGCCAGCAGCCCCCTAGGGGAAGAGACCCAGTACTTC
CDR3 protein: CASSPLGEETQYF
D gene: -
J gene: TRBJ2-5
clone size: many
V gene: TRBV7-3

CDR3 DNA: TGTGCCAGCAGGCTCCGGCGGAACACTGAAGCTTTCTTT
CDR3 protein: CASRLRRNTEAFF
D gene: -
J gene: TRBJ1-1
clone size: -
V gene: TRBV6-5

CDR3 DNA: TGCAGCGCCCAACTTGGGACCCAAGAGACCCAGTACTTC
CDR3 protein: CSAQLGTQETQYF
D gene: -
J gene: TRBJ2-5
clone size: many
V gene: TRBV29-1

CDR3 DNA: TGTGCCAGCAGCTTAGGGGGACCGGGTGAAGCTTTCTTT
CDR3 protein: CASSLGGPGEAFF
D gene: -
J gene: TRBJ1-1
clone size: many
V gene: TRBV7-8

CDR3 DNA: TGTGCCATCACACCGGGACAGGGTAGCGGGGAGCTGTTTTTT
CDR3 protein: CAITPGQGSGELFF
D gene: TRBD1
J gene: TRBJ2-2
clone size: many
V gene: TRBV10-3

CDR3 DNA: TGTGCCAGTAGTACCAACGCCTGGACAGGGGGCGATGAAAAACTGTTTTTT
CDR3 protein: CASSTNAWTGGDEKLFF
D gene: TRBD1
J gene: TRBJ1-4
clone size: -
V gene: TRBV19

CDR3 DNA: TGTGCCAGCACTCTACTAACAGGGGGCGCGGATCAGCCCCAGCATTTT
CDR3 protein: CASTLLTGGADQPQHF
D gene: TRBD1
J gene: TRBJ1-5
clone size: -
V gene: TRBV12-3/TRBV12-4

CDR3 DNA: TGCGCCAGCAGAAACCAGGGAGACTACGAGCAGTACTTC
CDR3 protein: CASRNQGDYEQYF
D gene: -
J gene: TRBJ2-7
clone size: many
V gene: TRBV5-1

CDR3 DNA: TGTGCCAGCAGCTTAGTTTATGGCGAGACCCAGTACTTC
CDR3 protein: CASSLVYGETQYF
D gene: -
J gene: TRBJ2-5
clone size: few
V gene: TRBV7-2

CDR3 DNA: TGTGCCAGCAGCCAAGAGGGAGTTAGCGGGATAGGAGAGACCCAGTACTTC
CDR3 protein: CASSQEGVSGIGETQYF
D gene: TRBD2
J gene: TRBJ2-5
clone size: few
V gene: TRBV4-2

CDR3 DNA: TGTGCCAGCACCACGGGGGGACTCTCTGGAAACACCATATATTTT
CDR3 protein: CASTTGGLSGNTIYF
D gene: -
J gene: TRBJ1-3
clone size: -
V gene: TRBV7-8

CDR3 DNA: TGTGCCAGCAGCGAGGGGACAGGGAGGAATCAGCCCCAGCATTTT
CDR3 protein: CASSEGTGRNQPQHF
D gene: TRBD1
J gene: TRBJ1-5
clone size: many
V gene: TRBV9

CDR3 DNA: TGTGCCAGCAGCGCGGACTTGCCGGGGGGAGAGCAGTACTTC
CDR3 protein: CASSADLPGGEQYF
D gene: TRBD2
J gene: TRBJ2-7
clone size: few
V gene: TRBV9

CDR3 DNA: TGTGCCAGTAGTGTGACCGACAGGTCGAACACTGAAGCTTTCTTT
CDR3 protein: CASSVTDRSNTEAFF
D gene: -
J gene: TRBJ1-1
clone size: few
V gene: TRBV19

CDR3 DNA: TGTGCCAGCAGCGTAGGGGGACAGGCCTACGAGCAGTACTTC
CDR3 protein: CASSVGGQAYEQYF
D gene: TRBD1
J gene: TRBJ2-7
clone size: -
V gene: TRBV9

CDR3 DNA: TGTGCCATCATGGGACAGGGTGGAAATCAGCCCCAGCATTTT
CDR3 protein: CAIMGQGGNQPQHF
D gene: TRBD1
J gene: TRBJ1-5
clone size: -
V gene: TRBV10-3

CDR3 DNA: TGTGCCATCAGTGCGACAGGCGGGAACACTGAAGCTTTCTTT
CDR3 protein: CAISATGGNTEAFF
D gene: -
J gene: TRBJ1-1
clone size: many
V gene: TRBV10-3

CDR3 DNA: TGCAGTGATCACGGACAGAACACTGAAGCTTTCTTT
CDR3 protein: CSDHGQNTEAFF
D gene: -
J gene: TRBJ1-1
clone size: -
V gene: TRBV20-1

CDR3 DNA: TGTGCCAGCAGCTGGGGATTGGGGTATGGTTCACCCCTCCACTTT
CDR3 protein: CASSWGLGYGSPLHF
D gene: -
J gene: TRBJ1-6
clone size: few
V gene: TRBV5-5

CDR3 DNA: TGCAGCGTAACCCGGGACAGGGGCCGGGGCGAGCAGTACTTC
CDR3 protein: CSVTRDRGRGEQYF
D gene: TRBD1
J gene: TRBJ2-7
clone size: many
V gene: TRBV29-1

CDR3 DNA: TGCAGTGCCCAAGGGGACCCGGGCACCGGGGAGCTGTTTTTT
CDR3 protein: CSAQGDPGTGELFF
D gene: -
J gene: TRBJ2-2
clone size: -
V gene: TRBV20-1

CDR3 DNA: TGCAGTGCCAAGACTAGTTTAGAAGAGACCCAGTACTTC
CDR3 protein: CSAKTSLEETQYF
D gene: -
J gene: TRBJ2-5
clone size: few
V gene: TRBV20-1

CDR3 DNA: TGTGCCAGCAGTTACTCCGGGACAGAGATTTCCTACGAGCAGTACTTC
CDR3 protein: CASSYSGTEISYEQYF
D gene: TRBD1
J gene: TRBJ2-7
clone size: -
V gene: TRBV6-2/TRBV6-3

CDR3 DNA: TGTGCCAGCACCGCGGGGACAGGGCCCTCCACCGGGGAGCTGTTTTTT
CDR3 protein: CASTAGTGPSTGELFF
D gene: TRBD1
J gene: TRBJ2-2
clone size: -
V gene: TRBV6-1

CDR3 DNA: TGTGCCACCAGCAGAGCGATAGGAGGACCGAACACCGGGGAGCTGTTTTTT
CDR3 protein: CATSRAIGGPNTGELFF
D gene: -
J gene: TRBJ2-2
clone size: many
V gene: TRBV15

CDR3 DNA: TGCGCCAGCAGCGACCGGGACAGGAATTCACCCCTCCACTTT
CDR3 protein: CASSDRDRNSPLHF
D gene: TRBD1
J gene: TRBJ1-6
clone size: -
V gene: TRBV5-1

CDR3 DNA: TGTGCCAGCAGTCGGGCCTACGAGCAGTACTTC
CDR3 protein: CASSRAYEQYF
D gene: -
J gene: TRBJ2-7
clone size: many
V gene: TRBV2

CDR3 DNA: TGTGCCAGCAGCCCCCAGACTAGCGCCTTGACCGGGGAGCTGTTTTTT
CDR3 protein: CASSPQTSALTGELFF
D gene: TRBD2
J gene: TRBJ2-2
clone size: -
V gene: TRBV7-9

CDR3 DNA: TGTGCCAGCGGCACGGGGACAGGGTGGGACTATGGCTACACCTTC
CDR3 protein: CASGTGTGWDYGYTF
D gene: TRBD1
J gene: TRBJ1-2
clone size: few
V gene: TRBV2

CDR3 DNA: TGTGCCAGCAGCGTAGGCAGGGGTGAAGGCTACGAGCAGTACTTC
CDR3 protein: CASSVGRGEGYEQYF
D gene: -
J gene: TRBJ2-7
clone size: few
V gene: TRBV9

CDR3 DNA: TGTGCCAGCAGCTTGGACTTCGGCTATATTTCACCCCTCCACTTT
CDR3 protein: CASSLDFGYISPLHF
D gene: -
J gene: TRBJ1-6
clone size: -
V gene: TRBV13

CDR3 DNA: TGTGCCAGCTCATTTTCGGAGGGCTGGAACACTGAAGCTTTCTTT
CDR3 protein: CASSFSEGWNTEAFF
D gene: -
J gene: TRBJ1-1
clone size: -
V gene: TRBV7-2

CDR3 DNA: TGCAGCTTTGTGGCCTATAAGGACGAGCAGTACTTC
CDR3 protein: CSFVAYKDEQYF
D gene: -
J gene: TRBJ2-7
clone size: -
V gene: TRBV29-1

CDR3 DNA: TGTGCCAGCAGAGGGGACAGTGGAAACACCATATATTTT
CDR3 protein: CASRGDSGNTIYF
D gene: TRBD1
J gene: TRBJ1-3
clone size: many
V gene: TRBV2

CDR3 DNA: TGCAGTGCTACTCGGGACGGAACCTACGAGCAGTACTTC
CDR3 protein: CSATRDGTYEQYF
D gene: -
J gene: TRBJ2-7
clone size: many
V gene: TRBV20-1

CDR3 DNA: TGTGCCAGCAGCCTGGGCGGGGGGCCCGGGGAGACCCAGTACTTC
CDR3 protein: CASSLGGGPGETQYF
D gene: TRBD2
J gene: TRBJ2-5
clone size: few
V gene: TRBV5-1

CDR3 DNA: TGCAGCGTTCCCGAGGGGGATGGCTACACCTTC
CDR3 protein: CSVPEGDGYTF
D gene: -
J gene: TRBJ1-2
clone size: many
V gene: TRBV29-1

CDR3 DNA: TGCGCCAGCAGCCAAGATTCAGGGAAGGGGTCACCCCTCCACTTT
CDR3 protein: CASSQDSGKGSPLHF
D gene: -
J gene: TRBJ1-6
clone size: -
V gene: TRBV4-1

CDR3 DNA: TGTGCCAGCAGCGTAGGGGGGATCTCCTACGAGCAGTACTTC
CDR3 protein: CASSVGGISYEQYF
D gene: -
J gene: TRBJ2-7
clone size: few
V gene: TRBV9

CDR3 DNA: TGCAGTGCTAGACCGGGACCTACTGAAGCTTTCTTT
CDR3 protein: CSARPGPTEAFF
D gene: -
J gene: TRBJ1-1
clone size: -
V gene: TRBV20-1

CDR3 DNA: TGTGCCAGTAGTATGGCAGGGCTGAGAACTGAAGCTTTCTTT
CDR3 protein: CASSMAGLRTEAFF
D gene: -
J gene: TRBJ1-1
clone size: -
V gene: TRBV19

CDR3 DNA: TGCAGTGCTAGAGATCGGGGAGGGACCTACGAGCAGTACTTC
CDR3 protein: CSARDRGGTYEQYF
D gene: TRBD2
J gene: TRBJ2-7
clone size: -
V gene: TRBV20-1

CDR3 DNA: TGTGCCAGCAGCTTAGACGGATACCAAGAGACCCAGTACTTC
CDR3 protein: CASSLDGYQETQYF
D gene: -
J gene: TRBJ2-5
clone size: many
V gene: TRBV7-6

CDR3 DNA: TGTGCCAGCCAGGGGAACAATCAGCCCCAGCATTTT
CDR3 protein: CASQGNNQPQHF
D gene: -
J gene: TRBJ1-5
clone size: -
V gene: TRBV28

CDR3 DNA: TGTGCCAGCGGGGTAGAGAACACCATATATTTT
CDR3 protein: CASGVENTIYF
D gene: -
J gene: TRBJ1-3
clone size: -
V gene: TRBV2

CDR3 DNA: TGTGCCAGCAGCTCACTAGGTAGGGCGAACACTGAAGCTTTCTTT
CDR3 protein: CASSSLGRANTEAFF
D gene: -
J gene: TRBJ1-1
clone size: -
V gene: TRBV11-2

CDR3 DNA: TGCAGCGCTCTTAGGGACAGTCGCTGGGGAAACACCATATATTTT
CDR3 protein: CSALRDSRWGNTIYF
D gene: TRBD1
J gene: TRBJ1-3
clone size: many
V gene: TRBV29-1

CDR3 DNA: TGTGCCAGCAGTTACCGGGTCGAACAGCTCCAAGAGACCCAGTACTTC
CDR3 protein: CASSYRVEQLQETQYF
D gene: -
J gene: TRBJ2-5
clone size: -
V gene: TRBV2

CDR3 DNA: TGCGCCAGCAGCCAAGATCCCTTACTGGATGGCTACACCTTC
CDR3 protein: CASSQDPLLDGYTF
D gene: -
J gene: TRBJ1-2
clone size: -
V gene: TRBV4-1